These 24 T cell receptor beta chains share one sample of origin, sequenced in a study of blood T cell repertoires in COVID-19. Using immunoSEQ multiplex PCR, the repertoire was profiled, and TCRdb retains in-frame clones only, with some absent. Here the sample spans some 90,000 clones, approximately 88% being singletons. Input material: peripheral blood. All receptors come from a woman aged 55 to 70 with COVID-19, enrolled during active disease.

This chain links TRBV7-2 with TRBJ2-7, with a tentative D call TRBD1 (5 bases). With 2 bases removed from V and 4 bases from J, the gap between germline ends came to 6 bases. The CDR3 loop spans 12 amino acids. Germline CDR1 is SGHTA and CDR2 is FQGNSA. The CDR3 DNA is TGTGCCAGCAGCTTACAGGGTTACGAGCAGTACTTC. Protein: CASSLQGYEQYF.

A word on this clone: The junction and the germline gene differ at one end; a read error may be behind it. The chain uses TRBV6-1 and TRBJ1-3, with D maybe TRBD1 (6 bases). CDR1 and CDR2 from the germline V gene are MNHNS and SASEGT. This CDR3 has 16 amino acids. The CDR3 bases are TGTGCCAGCAGCGAAGGACAGCCTCTCTCTGGAAACACCATATATTTT. The encoded protein is CASSEGQPLSGNTIYF.

The J gene is TRBJ2-4, the V gene TRBV11-2; D remains ambiguous. Between the trimmed V and J ends, which lost 5 bases and 9 bases, there was a span of 14 bases. This CDR3 has 13 amino acids. CDR1 and CDR2 (germline): SGHAT, FQNNGV. The chain's CDR3 is CASSPGGWPIQYF. CDR3 coding DNA: TGTGCCAGCAGCCCAGGTGGTTGGCCCATTCAGTACTTC.

This clone was counted once. As DNA, the CDR3 is TGCGCCAGCAGCTTGGGGGACAGGGGGATAACTGGAAACACCATATATTTT. This codes for CASSLGDRGITGNTIYF. V and J are TRBV5-1 and TRBJ1-3, with TRBD1 matching 11 bases. The CDR3 runs 17 residues. V shed 0 bases, J shed 2 bases, and the junction held 4 bases outside the gene matches. The germline gives CDR1 SGHRS, CDR2 YFSETQ.

V is TRBV20-1 and J is TRBJ2-1; unclear D gene. Germline V gene sequence: CDR1 DFQATT, CDR2 SNEGSKA (reference sequence). The CDR3 has 15 amino acids. Trimming pared 3 bases from V and 4 bases from J, leaving 16 bases between. The CDR3 DNA sequence: TGCAGTGCTAGTTCCCCCCTATTAAAGTACAATGAGCAGTTCTTC. It specifies CSASSPLLKYNEQFF.

This chain joins TRBV7-2 and TRBJ1-2; TRBD1 matches at 9 bases. V shed 8 bases, J shed 6 bases, and the junction held 7 bases outside the gene matches. CDR1 is SGHTA and CDR2 is FQGNSA in the germline V gene. The CDR3 consists of 13 residues. The CDR3 sequence is CASWDRVVNGYTF. In nucleotides, the CDR3 is TGTGCCAGCTGGGACAGGGTGGTTAATGGCTACACCTTC.

The V and J genes are TRBV5-6 and TRBJ2-3, with 9 bases that match TRBD2. The CDR3 has 17 residues. Trimming removed 0 bases from V and 0 bases from J; junction bases left unmatched: 5. The germline V gene encodes CDR1 SGHDT and CDR2 YYEEEE. CDR3 sequence: CASSLASGARSTDTQYF. As DNA, the CDR3 is TGTGCCAGCAGCTTGGCTAGCGGGGCTAGGAGCACAGATACGCAGTATTTT.

V is TRBV7-2 and J is TRBJ2-5; D is unresolved. Deletions cut 2 bases from V and 4 bases from J, with 14 bases between. Germline V gene sequence: CDR1 SGHTA, CDR2 FQGNSA. The CDR3 length is 15 residues. CDR3 loop: CASSLKWALRETQYF. CDR3 nucleotide sequence: TGTGCCAGCAGCTTAAAATGGGCTCTGAGAGAGACCCAGTACTTC.

The chain employs TRBV6-5 and TRBJ2-1, with D tentatively TRBD2 (6 bases). CDR3 size: 13 residues. The germline V and J ends were trimmed by 8 bases and 3 bases, with 11 bases remaining between them. The V gene's germline CDR1 is MNHEY and CDR2 SVGAGI. The CDR3: CASGDWDYNEQFF. CDR3 nucleotides: TGTGCCAGCGGGGACTGGGACTACAATGAGCAGTTCTTC.

The CDR3 reads CASSLGGGGEIYEQYF. In DNA form, the CDR3 reads TGCGCCAGCAGCTTGGGCGGCGGCGGAGAAATTTACGAGCAGTACTTC. The chain recombines TRBV5-1 with TRBJ2-7; no reliable D call. The germline V gene has CDR1 SGHRS and CDR2 YFSETQ. The CDR3 is 16 amino acids. V gave up 0 bases and J gave up 4 bases, with 17 bases separating them.

The rearrangement joins TRBV5-1 to TRBJ1-1, with D maybe TRBD1 (6 bases). Germline loops: CDR1 SGHRS, CDR2 YFSETQ. V was clipped by 3 bases and J by 2 bases, with 8 bases between them. The length of the CDR3 is 13 residues. This CDR3 is CASSWDINTEAFF. The CDR3 DNA reads as TGCGCCAGCAGCTGGGACATTAACACTGAAGCTTTCTTT.

J is TRBJ1-1 and V is TRBV30; D is ambiguous. V was clipped by 2 bases and J by 8 bases, with 18 bases between them. The CDR3 runs to 14 residues. Germline V gene lookup returns CDR1 GTSNPN and CDR2 SVGIG (reference sequence). DNA of the CDR3: TGTGCCTGGAGTCACCTGACCGGCGGGAGCGAAGCTTTCTTT. Amino acids: CAWSHLTGGSEAFF.

The chain combines TRBV5-8 with TRBJ1-4; no clear D. V lost 3 bases and J 1 base, leaving 10 bases between the germline ends. Germline CDR1 and CDR2: SGHTS and YDEGEE. The CDR3 has 15 amino acids. CDR3 DNA: TGTGCCAGCAGCTATGGTGCAGGAACTAATGAAAAACTGTTTTTT. Translating gives CASSYGAGTNEKLFF.

This clone came up once. The gene calls are TRBV5-8 and TRBJ2-7; TRBD1 matches at 8 bases. V shed 5 bases and J 0 bases; nucleotides not matched to a gene: 7. CDR1 is SGHTS and CDR2 is YDEGEE in the germline V gene. This CDR3 is 15 amino acids long. This CDR3 is CASRLPGTGSYEQYF. The CDR3, as DNA: TGTGCCAGCAGACTTCCGGGGACAGGCTCCTACGAGCAGTACTTC.

The chain has TRBV4-3 and TRBJ2-5; TRBD1 agrees at 7 bases. Looked up from germline, CDR1 is LGHNA and CDR2 is YSLEER. The CDR3 is 17 amino acids. The V gene end was trimmed by 2 bases and the J gene end by 2 bases; junction bases not matched to a gene: 11. DNA for the CDR3: TGCGCCAGCAGCCAAAACGGGCCACAGGGACAGCAAGAGACCCAGTACTTC. Translating it yields CASSQNGPQGQQETQYF.

The rearrangement uses TRBV10-3 and TRBJ2-2, with TRBD1 matching over 7 bases. The junction had 3 bases not matched to a gene; V was cut back by 4 bases and J by 1 base. The germline V gene encodes CDR1 ENHRY and CDR2 SYGVKD. This CDR3 contains 15 residues. The CDR3 bases are TGTGCCATCAGTGGGGACAGAGAGAACACCGGGGAGCTGTTTTTT. Amino acid sequence: CAISGDRENTGELFF.

The chain couples TRBV24-1 to TRBJ1-2; 9 nucleotides match TRBD1. This CDR3 is 15 amino acids long. The germline V gene encodes CDR1 KGHDR and CDR2 SFDVKD. Unmatched junction bases numbered 11, after V lost 4 bases and J lost 9 bases. The CDR3 protein is CATSDPYRGQMSYTF. CDR3 in DNA: TGTGCCACCAGTGACCCGTACAGGGGGCAGATGAGCTACACCTTC.

CDR3 coding DNA: TGCGCCAGCAGCTTGACCCGGGGAGAAGCTGAGAACACTGAAGCTTTCTTT. Its protein product is CASSLTRGEAENTEAFF. The V call is TRBV5-1, the J call TRBJ1-1; D is ambiguous. This CDR3 has 17 amino acids. Germline lookup yields CDR1 SGHRS and CDR2 YFSETQ. The V end lost 1 base, the J end lost 1 base, and 17 bases lay between the germline ends.

The chain employs TRBV7-9 and TRBJ1-6; 8 bases align to TRBD1. CDR1 and CDR2 from the germline V gene are SEHNR and FQNEAQ (reference sequence). There are 16 residues in the CDR3. V shed 5 bases, J shed 7 bases, and the junction held 10 bases outside the gene matches. Here the CDR3 reads CASSVPRTGRNSPLHF. The CDR3 DNA is TGTGCCAGCAGCGTTCCCCGGACAGGGAGGAATTCACCCCTCCACTTT.

V gene TRBV5-1 combines with J gene TRBJ2-1; the D gene is possibly TRBD2 (6 bases). Germline CDR1 is SGHRS and CDR2 is YFSETQ. The CDR3 runs to 12 residues. Trimming removed 3 bases from V and 6 bases from J, with 7 bases in between. CDR3 nucleotides: TGCGCCAGCAGCTGGAGGGTCAATGAGCAGTTCTTC. This gives the protein CASSWRVNEQFF.

This sequence joins TRBV6-5 and TRBJ1-1; D perhaps matches TRBD1 (5 bases). V gave up 2 bases and J gave up 1 base, with 8 bases separating them. Germline CDR1 reads MNHEY; CDR2 reads SVGAGI. CDR3 length equals 14 residues. CDR3 amino acids: CASSYGGTNTEAFF. CDR3 nucleotides: TGTGCCAGCAGTTACGGAGGGACGAACACTGAAGCTTTCTTT.

The chain joins TRBV6-5 to TRBJ2-5, with TRBD1 matching over 8 bases. V was clipped by 7 bases and J by 5 bases; unmatched bases: 9. The CDR3 loop spans 14 amino acids. Germline CDR1 and CDR2: MNHEY and SVGAGI. CDR3 sequence: CASKGQGGLETQYF. In DNA form, the CDR3 reads TGTGCCAGCAAAGGACAGGGCGGCTTGGAGACCCAGTACTTC.

The V and J genes are TRBV4-2 and TRBJ1-4; D is perhaps TRBD1 (6 bases). Germline V gene lookup returns CDR1 LGHNA and CDR2 YNFKEQ. The V gene lost 0 bases and the J gene lost 10 bases, with 15 bases spanning the gap. CDR3 size: 15 residues. CDR3 sequence reads: CASSQDRHPRGKLFF. The CDR3 DNA reads TGTGCCAGCAGCCAAGATCGGCACCCCAGGGGAAAACTGTTTTTT.

The rearrangement uses TRBV30 and TRBJ1-6; TRBD1 is a possible D gene (5 bases). This CDR3 region has 15 residues. From germline, CDR1 is GTSNPN and CDR2 SVGIG (reference sequence). V was clipped by 0 bases and J by 9 bases, with 15 bases between them. The CDR3 DNA reads as TGTGCCTGGAGTGTAATTGCCGGGGGGGGTTCACCCCTCCACTTT. As protein: CAWSVIAGGGSPLHF.